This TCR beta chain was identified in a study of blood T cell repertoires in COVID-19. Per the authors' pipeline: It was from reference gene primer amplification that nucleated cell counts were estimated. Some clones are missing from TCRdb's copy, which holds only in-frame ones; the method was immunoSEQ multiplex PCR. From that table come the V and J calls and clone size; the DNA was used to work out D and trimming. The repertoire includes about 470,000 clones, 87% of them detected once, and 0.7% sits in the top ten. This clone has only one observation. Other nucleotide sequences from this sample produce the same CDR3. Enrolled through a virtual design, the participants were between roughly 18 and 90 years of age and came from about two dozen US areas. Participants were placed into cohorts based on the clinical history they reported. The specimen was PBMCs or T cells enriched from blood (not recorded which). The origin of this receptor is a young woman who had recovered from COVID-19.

The CDR3 sequence is CASSQGAGNTEAFF. CDR3 bases: TGTGCCAGCAGCCAAGGTGCAGGGAATACTGAAGCTTTCTTT. This sequence joins TRBV3-1 (or the pseudogene TRBV3-2) and TRBJ1-1; the D gene is possibly TRBD1 (5 bases). The V gene's germline CDR1 is LGHDT and CDR2 YNNKEL (reference sequence). Trimming left V 1 base short and J 5 bases short, with 11 bases between. CDR3 length: 14 residues.